This T cell receptor (beta chain) was captured by sequencing in a study of blood T cell repertoires in COVID-19. Study-level background: The samples span acute and convalescent COVID-19 from the United States, Italy and Spain. PBMCs, B-cell-depleted T cells, or T cells were the source of the cDNA or gDNA that made up the material.

CDR1 is MDHEN, CDR2 SYDVKM, per germline. The CDR3 has 12 residues. Trimming removed 7 bases at V and 8 bases at J, with 14 bases between. Original data processing: Researchers report that nucleated cell counts were estimated from reference gene primer amplification. Here immunoSEQ multiplex PCR was the method, and the copy in TCRdb shows in-frame clones only, minus some. Clone size and the V and J calls come from that table; the DNA yielded D and trimming. This table holds a few hundred thousand clones, around 86% found once. Sequencing was carried out using peripheral blood. The TCR was taken from a man older than 75 with acute or convalescent COVID-19. The V call is TRBV28, the J call TRBJ1-2; the D gene is possibly TRBD1 (5 bases). The CDR3 sequence is CASTLGQGGYTF. DNA of the CDR3: TGTGCCAGCACCTTGGGGCAGGGCGGCTACACCTTC.